The clone carrying this TCR beta chain was seen a handful of times. The antigen is undetermined. This record comes from a study of response to subunit inactivated influenza vaccine. TCRdb reprocessed the RT-PCR reads via MiXCR and lists one record per CDR3 protein. Here the sample spans under 500,000 distinct CDR3 sequences, approximately 10% being singletons. Study-wide results and limits: Each seasonal flu vaccination may recruit only limited new T cells, authors suggested.

Looked up from germline, CDR1 is SGHAT and CDR2 is FQNNGV. This CDR3 contains 14 residues. Trimming removed 2 bases from V and 5 bases from J, with 12 bases in between. The chain carries TRBV11-2 and TRBJ2-5; no firm D call. Sequenced material: PBMCs from blood, taken about 40 days after vaccination. The source is a man aged 50 or older who received an inactivated influenza vaccine. CDR3 sequence: CASSLNPPMETQYF. CDR3 bases: TGTGCCAGCAGCTTAAATCCCCCCATGGAGACCCAGTACTTC. Based on the CDR3 plus reference TRBV11-2 and TRBJ2-5, the full variable domain is EAGVAQSPRYKIIEKRQSVAFWCNPISGHATLYWYQQILGQGPKLLIQFQNNGVVDDSQLPKDRFSAERLKGVDSTLKIQPAKLEDSAVYLCASSLNPPMETQYFGPGTRLLVL.